The 2 T cell receptor beta chains below were found in one sample sequenced in a study of T cell repertoires in cytomegalovirus infection (dated by TCRdb to about 2019). TCRdb lists the instrument as Illumina HiSeq 1500. The raw public reads went through TCRdb reprocessing: fastp at Q25, MiXCR clone calling, in-frame beta chains kept. Entries are consolidated by CDR3 protein sequence, retaining the most common genes and DNA. For this sample the table gives a few hundred thousand distinct CDR3 sequences, of which approximately 9% were detected only once. Around 16% of the sample is taken by the ten largest. The material sequenced was PBMCs. These receptors all come from a human donor in good health (CMV status not recorded). Some clones in this sample may be carry-over from other donors' samples.

The sample holds many counts of this clonotype. V gene TRBV7-2 combines with J gene TRBJ1-2, with D possibly being TRBD1 (5 bases). The V end lost 2 bases, the J end lost 7 bases, and 17 bases lay between the germline ends. The germline V gene encodes CDR1 SGHTA and CDR2 FQGNSA. CDR3 size: 15 residues. CDR3 DNA sequence: TGTGCCAGCAGCTTATCTGGGGGGACTTCGGGTGGCTACACCTTC. The encoded protein is CASSLSGGTSGGYTF.

This clonotype was detected only a few times. The chain uses TRBV3-1 and TRBJ2-1; D might be TRBD2 (7 bases). The CDR3 sequence is 17 residues long. Trimming removed 4 bases from V and 3 bases from J, with 19 bases in between. Per germline, CDR1 LGHDT and CDR2 YNNKEL (reference sequence). CDR3 amino acids: CASSRVRGAVGYNEQFF. The CDR3 bases are TGTGCCAGCAGCCGGGTCCGGGGGGCCGTGGGCTACAATGAGCAGTTCTTC.